The 22 T cell receptor beta chains listed next were all sequenced from one sample in a study of vaccination and CD4 T cells after COVID-19. These receptors lack a known antigen. Indicated treatment: roughly 10-day PBMC culture with coronavirus spike peptide pools or control peptides (ViraFEST assay). Sequencing of the DNA from cultured CD4+ T cells was carried out with the Oncomine TCR Beta short-read assay. From the PCR reads, TCRdb called clonotypes with MiXCR, one entry per CDR3 protein. The profile shows about 9,700 distinct CDR3 sequences, 50% to 65% of them singletons. Sequencing was performed on CD4+ T cells from blood, cultured in vitro. Source of these receptors: a human donor who had recovered from COVID-19.

The rearrangement joins TRBV6-1 to TRBJ2-3, with TRBD2 identical over 12 bases. J was trimmed by 4 bases and V by 4 bases; bases with no gene match: 0. Germline values: CDR1 MNHNS, CDR2 SASEGT. The CDR3 contains 14 residues. The CDR3 loop is CASSGLAGADTQYF. In nucleotides, the CDR3 is TGTGCCAGCAGTGGACTAGCGGGAGCAGATACGCAGTATTTT.

The chain uses TRBV19 and TRBJ1-1, with D tentatively TRBD1 (5 bases). Germline lookup yields CDR1 LNHDA and CDR2 SQIVND (reference sequence). Deletions cut 0 bases from V and 4 bases from J, with 21 bases between. This CDR3 contains 18 residues. CDR3 bases: TGTGCCAGTAGTATAGATCGAATGAGCAAAATTGGGGCCACTGAAGCTTTCTTT. Translating gives CASSIDRMSKIGATEAFF.

The chain links TRBV7-9 to TRBJ2-7; the D call may be TRBD1 or TRBD2 (5 bases each). There are 14 residues in the CDR3. Germline V lookup: CDR1 SEHNR, CDR2 FQNEAQ (reference sequence). Trimming took off 5 bases at V and 3 bases at J, with 14 bases between the two ends. CDR3 coding DNA: TGTGCCAGCAGCCCCCTTGGGGGTGGCTACGAGCAGTACTTC. Encoded protein: CASSPLGGGYEQYF.

This clonotype was counted only a few times. The gene calls are TRBV7-2 and TRBJ2-3; 8 positions agree with TRBD2. Germline V gives CDR1 SGHTA, CDR2 FQGNSA. The CDR3 is 18 residues long. J lost 1 base, V lost 3 bases, and 12 bases had no gene match. Here the CDR3 DNA reads TGTGCCAGCAGCTTCCGGGGCGGGGGGATCGCTGGCACAGATACGCAGTATTTT. Its translation: CASSFRGGGIAGTDTQYF. Full variable domain (rest looked up from reference TRBV7-2 and TRBJ2-3): GAGVSQSPSNKVTEKGKDVELRCDPISGHTALYWYRQSLGQGLEFLIYFQGNSAPDKSGLPSDRFSAERTGGSVSTLTIQRTQQEDSAVYLCASSFRGGGIAGTDTQYFGPGTRLTVL.

This chain links TRBV10-2 with TRBJ1-2; TRBD1 is a possible D gene (5 bases). V lost 0 bases and J 8 bases, leaving 10 bases between the germline ends. Germline-derived CDR1 and CDR2 are WSHSY and SAAADI. This CDR3 spans 13 amino acids. The chain's CDR3 is CASSESVGTGYTF. CDR3 in DNA: TGCGCCAGCAGTGAGTCGGTCGGGACCGGCTACACCTTC.

J is TRBJ1-1 and V is TRBV6-2 or TRBV6-3; D perhaps matches TRBD1 (5 bases). The ends were cut back, 8 bases at V and 5 bases at J, with 15 bases in the middle. The CDR3 is 13 residues long. Looked up from germline, CDR1 is MNHEY and CDR2 is SVGEGT. CDR3 coding DNA: TGTGCCAGCCTTAGGGGCGCGGGGACTGAAGCTTTCTTT. It specifies CASLRGAGTEAFF.

This clonotype was detected a few times. The V call is TRBV12-3 or TRBV12-4, the J call TRBJ2-4; D may be TRBD2 (6 bases). This CDR3 is built from 13 residues. Trimming took off 6 bases at V and 11 bases at J, with 17 bases between the two ends. The CDR3 nucleotides read TGTGCCAGCAGCCGCGGGACTCCACAGCTTCAGTACTTC. This sequence encodes CASSRGTPQLQYF.

Turning to this clonotype: One end of the junction is discordant with germline, which a read error may explain. V usage is TRBV18 and J usage is TRBJ1-1; 9 positions match TRBD1. The CDR3 spans 13 residues. Germline CDR1 reads KGHSH; CDR2 reads LQKENI. In DNA form, the CDR3 reads TGCAATTGGGGACAGGGTGAAATCACTGAAGCTTTCTTT. Amino acid sequence: CNWGQGEITEAFF.

This clonotype was found a few times. V is TRBV7-2 and J is TRBJ1-3; D not resolved. Germline CDR1 and CDR2: SGHTA and FQGNSA. The CDR3 length is 14 residues. The V and J ends lost 0 bases and 8 bases respectively, with 11 bases between them. CDR3 sequence: CASSLAGVMDTIYF. CDR3 DNA sequence: TGTGCCAGCAGCTTAGCCGGGGTCATGGACACCATATATTTT.

The genes are TRBV20-1 and TRBJ2-1; the match to TRBD2 covers 7 bases. The germline CDR1 and CDR2 sequences are DFQATT and SNEGSKA (reference sequence). V shed 6 bases, J shed 0 bases, and the junction held 11 bases outside the gene matches. This CDR3 has 16 residues. In DNA, the CDR3 is TGCAGTGCCCTGCTGTTAGGCGGGAGCTCCTACAATGAGCAGTTCTTC. Translated: CSALLLGGSSYNEQFF.

The V and J genes are TRBV10-3 and TRBJ2-2; D possibly corresponds to TRBD1 (5 bases). Trimming pared 6 bases from V and 7 bases from J, leaving 9 bases between. The CDR3 has 12 amino acids. Germline CDR1 ENHRY, CDR2 SYGVKD. CDR3 sequence reads: CAISLQGGELFF. In DNA, the CDR3 is TGTGCCATCAGCCTCCAGGGCGGGGAGCTGTTTTTT.

In its sample, this clonotype was seen once. The CDR3 spells CASSLVQGSQGYTF. The CDR3 DNA reads as TGCGCCAGCAGCTTGGTTCAGGGCTCTCAAGGCTACACCTTC. This chain joins TRBV5-1 and TRBJ1-2; weak D call: TRBD1 (5 bases). CDR3 length equals 14 residues. The germline V gene has CDR1 SGHRS and CDR2 YFSETQ. V lost 0 bases to trimming and J lost 8 bases, with 14 bases between them.

This clonotype was recorded a few times. V and J are TRBV6-1 and TRBJ2-4; weak D call: TRBD1 (6 bases). CDR3 size: 12 residues. Trimming removed 9 bases from V and 4 bases from J, with 10 bases in between. Germline CDR1 reads MNHNS; CDR2 reads SASEGT. The CDR3 loop reads CASSTGKNIQYF. The DNA for the CDR3 is TGTGCCAGTTCTACAGGGAAAAACATTCAGTACTTC.

The V call is TRBV7-3, the J call TRBJ2-1; D is tentatively TRBD1 or TRBD2 (5 bases each). CDR1 is SGHTA, CDR2 FQGTGA, per germline. Between the trimmed V and J ends, which lost 5 bases and 12 bases, there was a span of 20 bases. There are 14 residues in the CDR3. CDR3 loop: CASSPTGRAQGQFF. The CDR3 DNA reads as TGTGCCAGCAGCCCGACGGGGCGGGCCCAAGGGCAGTTCTTC.

This clonotype was observed a few times. The chain uses TRBV7-2 and TRBJ2-5, with TRBD1 as a possible D gene (6 bases). Per germline, CDR1 SGHTA and CDR2 FQGNSA. The V end lost 2 bases, the J end lost 2 bases, and 15 bases lay between the germline ends. The CDR3 has 16 amino acids. The CDR3 sequence: CASSLRRGGGQETQYF. Written as DNA, the CDR3 is TGTGCCAGCAGCTTAAGAAGAGGGGGTGGGCAAGAGACCCAGTACTTC.

This clonotype has a single count. This chain joins TRBV7-8 and TRBJ2-5; a possible D gene is TRBD1 (5 bases). CDR1 and CDR2 from the germline V gene are SGHVS and FQNEAQ. Trimming left V 5 bases short and J 5 bases short, with 18 bases between. This CDR3 is 15 amino acids long. This CDR3 reads CASSIQLGRVETQYF. CDR3 bases: TGTGCCAGCAGCATACAATTGGGCAGGGTGGAGACCCAGTACTTC.

The chain employs TRBV4-2 and TRBJ1-4; D call uncertain. Germline CDR1 and CDR2: LGHNA and YNFKEQ. V was pared by 0 bases and J by 8 bases, with 4 bases between. The CDR3 extends over 12 amino acids. The CDR3 DNA follows: TGTGCCAGCAGCCAAGAACGGGAAAAACTGTTTTTT. It specifies CASSQEREKLFF.

A single count supports this clonotype. The chain employs TRBV6-2 or TRBV6-3 and TRBJ2-2; D ambiguous. Trimming took 1 base from V and 4 from J, leaving 10 bases between them. Germline V lookup: CDR1 MNHEY, CDR2 SVGEGT. This CDR3 is built from 15 residues. CDR3 protein: CASSYFQPLTGELFF. CDR3 in DNA: TGTGCCAGCAGTTACTTCCAGCCGCTCACCGGGGAGCTGTTTTTT.

The chain is built from TRBV19 and TRBJ1-6, with 7 bases identical to TRBD1. The CDR3 length is 15 residues. In germline, CDR1 is LNHDA, CDR2 SQIVND (reference sequence). V was clipped by 6 bases and J by 8 bases; unmatched bases: 10. CDR3 bases: TGTGCCAGTAGCCCGCGACAGGGCTCACATTCACCCCTCCACTTT. It codes for CASSPRQGSHSPLHF.

The rearrangement uses TRBV2 and TRBJ1-4; D uncertain. V was pared by 6 bases and J by 7 bases, with 15 bases between. This CDR3 spans 14 amino acids. Looked up from germline, CDR1 is SNHLY and CDR2 is FYNNEI. The CDR3 bases are TGTGCCAGCAGGGGGAGGGAGGAGGTTGAAAAACTGTTTTTT. Translation: CASRGREEVEKLFF.

A single count supports this clonotype. The chain combines TRBV20-1 with TRBJ2-5; D is perhaps TRBD1 (5 bases). Germline lookup yields CDR1 DFQATT and CDR2 SNEGSKA (reference sequence). The CDR3 has 12 residues. The V end lost 3 bases, the J end lost 0 bases, and 5 bases lay between the germline ends. The CDR3 DNA reads as TGCAGTGCTAGGACAGACCAAGAGACCCAGTACTTC. It specifies CSARTDQETQYF.

This chain joins TRBV30 and TRBJ1-5, with D perhaps TRBD1 (5 bases). Deletions cut 5 bases from V and 0 bases from J, with 14 bases between. Germline lookup yields CDR1 GTSNPN and CDR2 SVGIG (reference sequence). This CDR3 is 15 amino acids long. CDR3 sequence: CAWSRGSNSNQPQHF. The CDR3 bases are TGTGCCTGGTCCCGGGGGTCTAATAGCAATCAGCCCCAGCATTTT.